This TCR beta chain was sequenced for a study of long-term antiretroviral therapy in people with HIV. Regarding the study as a whole: The study found narrower CDR3 length ranges in HIV repertoires than in controls.

Of note for this clone: Antigen specificity is unknown.

From germline, CDR1 is SGHNT and CDR2 YYREEE (reference sequence). V was cut by 3 bases and J by 0 bases, with 18 bases left in between. CDR3 size: 17 residues. An immunoSEQ assay, version v3.0, was performed at survey level. Measured with immunoSEQ multiplex PCR; TCRdb has only the in-frame clones, and not every one. The sample consists of roughly 13,000 clones, about 80% of them appearing once. The receptor was derived from a young woman with HIV. The sequenced sample was unsorted PBMCs, obtained 1.3 years after starting antiretroviral therapy. The chain combines TRBV5-4 with TRBJ2-5, with D possibly called TRBD1 or TRBD2 (5 bases each). The CDR3 loop is CASSSDFGTSYQETQYF. CDR3 coding DNA: TGTGCCAGCAGCTCAGATTTCGGGACCTCGTACCAAGAGACCCAGTACTTC.